These 11 T cell receptor beta chains came from one sample sequenced in a study of shared clonotypes between healthy human individuals. Assay used: immunoSEQ multiplex PCR; TCRdb lists only in-frame clones, some missing. The sample carries fewer than 600,000 clones, 70% to 80% recorded once. The source material was PBMCs. These receptors originate from a middle-aged woman in good health. Some clones in this sample may be carry-over from other donors' samples.

As for this clone: A far bigger clonotype differs at one base, so this is likely a read error. The identical CDR3 is also encoded by other nucleotide sequences in the sample. CDR3 region: CASSQLPGTYEQYF. The CDR3 bases are TGCGCCAGCAGCCAACTCCCCGGGACCTACGAGCAGTACTTC. The V call is TRBV4-1, the J call TRBJ2-7; D might be TRBD2 (5 bases). This CDR3 is 14 amino acids long. Germline V gene data show CDR1 as MGHRA and CDR2 as YSYEKL. The V gene lost 2 bases and the J gene lost 2 bases, with 10 bases spanning the gap.

This clone was counted a single time. The chain uses TRBV16 and TRBJ2-7, with 7 bases identical to TRBD2. Germline V CDR1 and CDR2: KGHSY, FQNENV. The ends lost 0 bases at V and 4 bases at J; junction bases unmatched: 9. The CDR3 length is 16 residues. The CDR3 sequence is CASSQSGGFQSYEQYF. The CDR3 DNA reads as TGTGCCAGCAGCCAATCGGGGGGGTTTCAAAGTTACGAGCAGTACTTC.

The V and J genes are TRBV18 and TRBJ2-1; either TRBD1 or TRBD2 may fit D (5 bases each). The CDR3 has 16 amino acids. Trimming left V 4 bases short and J 8 bases short, with 21 bases between. The V gene's germline CDR1 is KGHSH and CDR2 LQKENI. The CDR3 reads CASSLKGGGHGYEQFF. CDR3 DNA: TGTGCCAGCTCACTCAAAGGAGGAGGACATGGCTATGAGCAGTTCTTC.

The chain recombines TRBV5-1 with TRBJ2-2; unclear D gene. CDR3 length: 14 amino acids. The germline gives CDR1 SGHRS, CDR2 YFSETQ. V was shortened by 2 bases and J by 3 bases, with 8 bases between the two germline ends. The CDR3, as DNA: TGCGCCAGCAGCTTCTACTTTGACACCGGGGAGCTGTTTTTT. Its translation: CASSFYFDTGELFF.

The chain couples TRBV29-1 to TRBJ2-3; 8 bases are shared with TRBD2. The germline V gene encodes CDR1 SQVTM and CDR2 ANQGSEA. Trimming took 0 bases from V and 3 from J; bases not matched to a gene: 8. This CDR3 is 16 amino acids long. CDR3 sequence reads: CSVEDRASGRTDTQYF. CDR3 bases: TGCAGCGTTGAAGATCGGGCTAGCGGGCGGACAGATACGCAGTATTTT.

The chain couples TRBV5-1 to TRBJ2-1; the match to TRBD2 covers 10 bases. Losses at the gene ends were 0 bases for V and 8 bases for J; bases not matched to a gene: 5. This CDR3 has 15 residues. Germline CDR1 reads SGHRS; CDR2 reads YFSETQ. The chain's CDR3 is CASSLAIAGGDEQFF. The DNA for the CDR3 is TGCGCCAGCAGCTTGGCCATAGCGGGGGGAGATGAGCAGTTCTTC.

The chain couples TRBV4-3 to TRBJ2-7; D not certain. Germline V gene sequence: CDR1 LGHNA, CDR2 YSLEER. The CDR3 has 14 amino acids. Trimming stripped 1 base from V and 3 bases from J, with 10 bases between. The CDR3 reads CASSQGGLGYEQYF. The CDR3 bases are TGCGCCAGCAGCCAAGGGGGATTGGGCTACGAGCAGTACTTC.

This clone turned up a few times. The chain has TRBV19 and TRBJ2-1; D might be TRBD1 (6 bases). The CDR3 covers 13 residues. Trimming took 8 bases from V and 8 from J, leaving 16 bases between them. CDR1 and CDR2 from the germline V gene are LNHDA and SQIVND (reference sequence). The CDR3 spells CASSGQKFDEQFF. The CDR3, as DNA: TGTGCCAGTTCAGGACAGAAATTCGATGAGCAGTTCTTC.

The gene calls are TRBV14 and TRBJ2-2, with a possible D match to TRBD2 (6 bases). The CDR3 contains 16 residues. V was pared by 1 base and J by 4 bases, with 13 bases between. Germline V lookup: CDR1 SGHDN, CDR2 FVKESK. This CDR3 reads CASSQGTTSITGELFF. The CDR3 coding sequence is TGTGCCAGCAGCCAAGGGACAACTAGCATCACCGGGGAGCTGTTTTTT.

In the case of this clone: A far bigger clonotype differs at one base, so this is likely a read error. This specimen includes other DNA sequences encoding the same CDR3. The chain links TRBV2 to TRBJ2-7; tentatively, D is TRBD1 (6 bases). Trimming stripped 6 bases from V and 2 bases from J, with 11 bases between. The CDR3 has 13 amino acids. Germline CDR1 and CDR2: SNHLY and FYNNEI. The CDR3 coding sequence is TGTGCCAGCAGCACAGGGATCCCCTACGAGCAGTACTTC. Its translation: CASSTGIPYEQYF.

The chain links TRBV5-6 to TRBJ2-1; D call uncertain. With 0 bases removed from V and 5 bases from J, the gap between germline ends came to 9 bases. Germline V gene lookup returns CDR1 SGHDT and CDR2 YYEEEE. This CDR3 is 14 amino acids long. CDR3 DNA sequence: TGTGCCAGCAGCTTGGAGGTATATGACAATGAGCAGTTCTTC. Translating gives CASSLEVYDNEQFF.